A single sample gave rise to the 2 T cell receptor beta chains below, sequenced in a study of shared clonotypes between healthy human individuals. TCRdb keeps only in-frame clones here, not all; method: immunoSEQ multiplex PCR. The data show roughly 2.2 million clones, with over 90% seen just once and about 0.39% held by the top ten. The sample was naive CD4+ T cells from PBMCs. Sample subset: CD45RA+ positively selected. These receptors were obtained from a man aged 18 to 30 in good health. Some clones in this sample may be carry-over from other donors' samples.

This clone was detected once. The V gene is TRBV4-2, the J gene TRBJ2-7; 12 bases align to TRBD2. CDR3 size: 16 residues. Trimming took 2 bases from V and 3 from J; bases not matched to a gene: 5. CDR1 LGHNA and CDR2 YNFKEQ come from the germline V gene. CDR3 nucleotides: TGTGCCAGCAGCCAACCGACTAGCGGGAGTATCTACGAGCAGTACTTC. This translates into CASSQPTSGSIYEQYF.

The CDR3 sequence is CASALRGIRNEKLFF. Written as DNA, the CDR3 is TGTGCCAGCGCCCTGAGGGGGATTCGGAATGAAAAACTGTTTTTT. This chain uses TRBV19 with TRBJ1-4; tentatively, D is TRBD1 (6 bases). The germline V gene encodes CDR1 LNHDA and CDR2 SQIVND (reference sequence). The CDR3 totals 15 residues. V gave up 9 bases and J gave up 5 bases, with 19 bases separating them.